Detailed here is one T cell receptor (beta chain). This clone has only one observation. This clone's antigen is unknown. The record has no base qualities; no much larger clone is one base away. The data originate from a study of blood T cell repertoires in COVID-19 (TCRdb year 2020). The study in broad terms: The collaborator samples originated in the United States, Italy and Spain and spanned the acute and convalescent phases of COVID-19. The prospective study material was composed of cDNA or gDNA derived from T cells, B-cell-depleted T cells, or PBMCs. Deeply sampled blood TCRbeta repertoires from subjects exposed to, actively infected with, or recovered from COVID-19 were included in the dataset. A freely available public database, intended as a resource for researchers studying the immune response to SARS-CoV-2, is where the repertoires were released. Samples came from the ongoing ImmuneRACE study (first 160 participants) plus 1,254 subjects from 6 global collaborators. Nearly every sample came with metadata listing a de-identified subject ID, COVID-19 status, age in years and sex. HLA class I and class II types, where available, came from metadata supplied by the sample provider rather than from assay-based typing. Overall study outcomes, separate from this receptor: The amount of clinical and demographic metadata varied by source and participant and was provided uncurated.

TCRbeta CDR3 regions were amplified from genomic DNA using the immunoSEQ Assay, a bias-controlled multiplex PCR. Per the original workflow: The number of nucleated cells in each sample was estimated by amplification of reference gene primers within the assay. To quantify the absolute abundance of each unique TCRbeta CDR3 rearrangement, sequence reads were collapsed and filtered. For each sample, productive Simpson clonality was calculated as the square root of Simpson's diversity index over productive rearrangements. Imported from immuneACCESS, the table was reduced by TCRdb to in-frame sequences with V and J called. These copies leave out some clones; in studies compared against another copy, an unresolved V gene accounts for under half, and the cause of the remainder is not known. Clone size and V and J calls were adopted from that table, with D and trimming inferred from the DNA. For this sample there are over 200,000 clones; 80% to 85% appear just once. The ten largest clones take up 6.8% of the sample.

Participants in the prospective study were aged about 18 to 100 years, lived in under 30 United States geographic areas, and enrolled through a virtual design. In the prospective study, participants were assigned to cohorts based on the clinical history participants reported in a screening survey and a study questionnaire. For ImmuneRACE Cohort 3, a participant was defined as recovered based on two consecutive negative NP/OP PCR tests, clearance by a healthcare professional, or resolution of symptoms. In the prospective study, whole blood, serum and a nasopharyngeal or oropharyngeal swab were collected from each participant by mobile phlebotomists. Participants in the prospective study had the option to provide additional blood draws and questionnaires over a 2-month period. Prospective study blood samples were shipped either frozen or at room temperature before DNA extraction. CDR1 SGHTA and CDR2 FQGNSA are derived from the germline V gene. V sheds 1 base and J sheds 2 bases, leaving 5 bases between their ends. Inclusive of the bounding cysteine and phenylalanine, the CDR3 is 13 residues long. The read is trimmed to its CDR3 DNA, 39 bases read in frame from base 1.

The sample consisted of PBMCs or T cells enriched from blood (not recorded which). The V gene is TRBV7-2 and the J gene is TRBJ2-5, with the D gene uncertain. This TCR derives from a woman between 35 and 50 years old who had recovered from COVID-19. The base sequence is TGTGCCAGCAGCTTAGGTAGACAAGAGACCCAGTACTTC. Translated, this is CASSLGRQETQYF.